A selection of T cell receptor beta chains follows, all from one sample in a study of cytomegalovirus exposure and HLA in healthy donors. The assay was immunoSEQ multiplex PCR, and TCRdb's table has in-frame clones only and misses some. The data contain some 63,000 clones, approximately 80% of them singletons. The sample comprised PBMCs. The receptors originated from a human donor in good health. Each CDR3 is given with its conserved first and last residue. Clone size is given for some rows only: seen once, a few or many times, or a class if the clone is expanded.

j_call | clone_size | v_call | cdr3_aa
TRBJ2-7 | . | TRBV9 | CASSEGQGWSYEQYF
TRBJ1-2 | . | TRBV5-1 | CASSWGAPGTGDGYTF
TRBJ2-1 | . | TRBV7-2 | CASSLASAIYNEQFF
TRBJ1-2 | . | TRBV7-8 | CASSLAGQGDYGYTF
TRBJ2-1 | . | TRBV13 | CASSLGSLAYNEQFF
TRBJ2-1 | . | TRBV6-4 | CASSSGFGEQFF
TRBJ2-1 | . | TRBV7-9 | CSSSLSPEQFF
TRBJ1-1 | . | TRBV5-6 | CASSLWEAGTEAFF
TRBJ2-1 | . | TRBV7-2 | CASSRNVGTSKANEQFF
TRBJ2-7 | . | TRBV21-1 | CASSNKGQGLSYEQYF
TRBJ2-1 | few | TRBV7-8 | CASSLPLGLADDNEQFF
TRBJ2-1 | . | TRBV10-2 | CATRDRAYNEQFF
TRBJ2-1 | . | TRBV5-1 | CASSLEGLAGVEQFF
TRBJ2-7 | . | TRBV5-3 | CARSLGPRAKETYEQYF
TRBJ1-6 | . | TRBV28 | CASSSGGRSSPLHF
TRBJ2-7 | . | TRBV28 | CASSPYFIALETYEQYF
TRBJ2-3 | . | TRBV7-2 | CASSEGTSGGHLADTQYF
TRBJ1-2 | . | TRBV9 | CASSVEQGPFGYTF
TRBJ2-3 | . | TRBV6-4 | CASSEASGTDTQYF
TRBJ1-2 | few | TRBV28 | CASSPVSRGYGYTF
TRBJ1-5 | . | TRBV30 | CAWGQSPNQPQHF
TRBJ2-2 | few | TRBV6-4 | CASGSRTSGPGELFF
TRBJ2-2 | . | TRBV5-1 | CASSPRQAITGELFF
TRBJ2-5 | . | TRBV19 | CASTNGASGGQETQYF
TRBJ2-7 | . | TRBV27 | CASTSTVRGRPYEQYF
TRBJ1-5 | . | TRBV28 | CASSWGGLPQHF
TRBJ1-6 | . | TRBV19 | CASTPGQKNYNSPLHF
TRBJ2-4 | . | TRBV4-1 | CASSQPASGATIAKNIQYF
TRBJ2-7 | . | TRBV4-2 | CASSPHPAGAYEQYF
TRBJ1-1 | few | TRBV5-1 | CASSLRDRANTEAFF
TRBJ1-5 | . | TRBV5-1 | CASSLSSVTSNQPQHF
TRBJ2-7 | . | TRBV7-2 | CASSLGTSGPYEQYF
TRBJ2-1 | . | TRBV28 | CASRGTSGRPRSDEQFF
TRBJ1-2 | . | TRBV27 | CASSLSSFRVPYLSTGSNYGYTF
TRBJ2-1 | . | TRBV18 | CASSLGLASTNEQFF
TRBJ1-4 | few | TRBV5-6 | CASSPDRGREKLFF
TRBJ2-1 | . | TRBV7-2 | CASSSLGGRQFF
TRBJ2-3 | . | TRBV5-1 | CASSHDGLAGVGGDTQYF
TRBJ2-1 | . | TRBV30 | CAWSVLGLRYNEQFF
TRBJ1-4 | . | TRBV14 | CASSQAGRKNEKLFF
TRBJ1-5 | . | TRBV2 | CASSGVRTGVGQPQHF
TRBJ1-2 | . | TRBV5-1 | CASSKVRESIYGYTF
TRBJ2-4 | once | TRBV19 | CASSILGRGADKNIQYF
TRBJ2-4 | . | TRBV6-5 | CASSFSRQDKNIQYF
TRBJ2-1 | . | TRBV21-1 | CASSPLGVGGRGSYNEQFF
TRBJ2-6 | . | TRBV4-1 | CASSPPVGGQGASGANVLTF
TRBJ2-3 | . | TRBV5-1 | CASSLASSNWGDEFTQYF
TRBJ2-1 | . | TRBV11-1 | CASTSGRTYNEQFF
TRBJ1-4 | once | TRBV19 | CASRSSTQVNEKLFF
TRBJ2-1 | . | TRBV30 | CAWSKRGPYNEQFF
TRBJ2-3 | . | TRBV5-1 | CASSLDRGHTDTQYF
TRBJ2-7 | . | TRBV20-1 | CSAGKAYEQYF
TRBJ1-5 | . | TRBV5-5 | CASSYTTGGRSHQPQHF
TRBJ2-5 | . | TRBV9 | CASSEGLAGGLEETQYF
TRBJ1-3 | . | TRBV7-2 | CASSSNTQGNAIYF